The present entry profiles one TCR beta chain with its context. The germline gives CDR1 MNHNS, CDR2 SASEGT. The CDR3 consists of 18 residues. Between the trimmed V and J ends, which lost 2 bases and 4 bases, there was a span of 23 bases. The assay was immunoSEQ multiplex PCR, and TCRdb's table has in-frame clones only and misses some. Of 140,000 or so clones listed, roughly 90% are singletons. The data are from a study of T cell responses to AZD1222 COVID-19 vaccine. The starting material was peripheral blood, obtained 28 days after the second AZD1222 dose. This receptor was taken from an adult who received the AZD1222 COVID-19 vaccine. The chain uses TRBV6-1 and TRBJ1-2; tentatively, D is TRBD1 (5 bases). CDR3 in DNA: TGTGCCAGCAGTGAATATGGTGCAGGGTTTGGTTATGGCTATGGCTACACCTTC. Protein sequence: CASSEYGAGFGYGYGYTF.